This T cell receptor (beta chain) emerged from a study of spatial heterogeneity in lung cancer (dated by TCRdb to the late 2010s). About the full investigation: Beta-chain transcripts were consistently detected in greater numbers than alpha-chain transcripts, which likely reflected higher beta-chain transcript abundance. In the raw uncorrected reads, each unique combination of TCR and UMI appeared more than ten times on average. Both alpha and beta chains were TCR-sequenced in fewer than 250 tumor regions, 64 matched nontumor lung samples and some 50 PBMC samples obtained at surgery. In non-small cell lung cancer, the study quantitatively compared TCR alpha and beta repertoires across several tumor regions, matched nontumor lung, and blood. TCR repertoire features were related to nonsynonymous mutation counts determined by whole-exome sequencing of tumor tissue. Study-wide conclusions, independent of this receptor: Ubiquitous expanded tumor TCRs were found in blood more often at tumor resection than at routine follow-up. Additional single-cell paired TCR alpha and beta sequencing was considered necessary to confirm, at a functional level, the hypothesis that regional TCRs recognize regional mutations.

The library came from 5' RACE. Sequencing took place on a NextSeq 500. The TCR library protocol attached a unique molecular identifier to each TCR cDNA molecule to allow correction of PCR and sequencing errors. For the original study's pipeline: TCR identification, UMI-based error correction and CDR3 extraction were all carried out with Decombinator tools. Expanded TCRs were defined as those above a frequency of 2 per 1,000, corresponding to the top 1% of the tumor frequency distribution. Renyi diversity was calculated using the R vegan package after each repertoire was subsampled 100 times to 5,000 TCRs. To build CDR3 similarity networks, amino acid triplet string-kernel similarity was used, and CDR3s were connected when their pairwise similarity was above 0.82. Using fastp trimming at Q25 and MiXCR clonotype assembly, TCRdb reanalyzed the public sequencing data and kept in-frame beta chains. Every distinct CDR3 protein forms one entry, paired with its most common genes and DNA. The V and J calls, along with clone size, are taken from TCRdb and not from the paper's own processing. Within this sample are roughly 82,000 distinct CDR3 sequences, with over 10% of them counted one time only. The ten largest clones capture around 4.3% of the sample.

What this sample's time point label stands for: sample taken at primary tumor resection. Whole RNA extracted from tumor and nontumor lung tissue, or from cryopreserved PBMC samples, was used for TCR sequencing without cell sorting. Samples were obtained from around 72 patients with early-stage, untreated non-small cell lung cancer from the lung TRACERx cohort. Only patients with enough RNA available from two or more tumor regions were chosen for TCR sequencing. The germline V gene gives CDR1 as SQVTM and CDR2 as ANQGSEA. Including cysteine and phenylalanine, the CDR3 has 11 amino acids. Solely the CDR3 DNA is kept, with 33 bases framed from the first base. This clonotype was observed a few times. Its antigen is still unknown. The input lacks base qualities; no much larger clone sits a single base away.

The TCR originated in a male donor with early-stage non-small cell lung cancer. The chain uses TRBV29-1 and TRBJ1-2; no D gene is confidently identified. Sequencing was performed on PBMCs, taken at surgery. The CDR3 has the sequence CSGFGEGGYTF. The DNA is as follows: TGCAGTGGATTCGGGGAGGGAGGCTACACCTTC.